This T cell receptor (beta chain) was obtained from a study of OX40 agonist ivuxolimab in advanced cancers. Trimming removed 5 bases at V and 4 bases at J, with 14 bases between. The CDR3 consists of 13 residues. CDR1 and CDR2 (germline): SQVTM, ANQGSEA. This clone showed up just once. What it binds is not known. Study-wide results and caveats: Normalized expansion of T-cell clones was also low for some nonresponders.

Only in-frame clones appear in the TCRdb table, and some are missing; sequencing was by immunoSEQ multiplex PCR. The sample shows tens of thousands of clones, 75% to 95% of them seen only once. The chain carries TRBV29-1 and TRBJ2-5; D is possibly TRBD1 or TRBD2 (5 bases each). The sequence derives from an adult with an advanced solid tumor such as melanoma, head and neck, liver or kidney cancer. The source material was CD4+ or CD8+ T cells sorted from blood, sampled in a trial of the OX40 agonist ivuxolimab. CDR3 protein: CSVRGPLTETQYF. As DNA, the CDR3 is TGCAGCGTTAGGGGACCCTTGACAGAGACCCAGTACTTC.